Listed here is a single T cell receptor beta chain. Libraries were prepared by immunoSEQ multiplex PCR; TCRdb keeps only in-frame clonotypes and omits some of them. This sample has a few hundred thousand clones; roughly 86% occur once, and the top ten carry about 9.8%. The data were obtained in a study of blood T cell repertoires in COVID-19. Whole-study context: The study drew acute and convalescent COVID-19 samples from the United States, Italy and Spain. From T cells, B-cell-depleted T cells, or PBMCs came the material, which was cDNA or gDNA.

The CDR3 extends over 15 amino acids. With 5 bases clipped from V and 2 bases from J, the junction kept 6 bases outside the gene matches. Germline lookup yields CDR1 SGHNT and CDR2 YENEEA. The chain recombines TRBV11-3 with TRBJ2-5; TRBD1 matches 9 bases. Sequences were obtained from peripheral blood. The receptor's source is a man aged 40-55 years who had recovered from COVID-19. The CDR3 nucleotides are TGTGCCAGCAGCGATTCCGGGACAGGGCAAGAGACCCAGTACTTC. It is translated as CASSDSGTGQETQYF.